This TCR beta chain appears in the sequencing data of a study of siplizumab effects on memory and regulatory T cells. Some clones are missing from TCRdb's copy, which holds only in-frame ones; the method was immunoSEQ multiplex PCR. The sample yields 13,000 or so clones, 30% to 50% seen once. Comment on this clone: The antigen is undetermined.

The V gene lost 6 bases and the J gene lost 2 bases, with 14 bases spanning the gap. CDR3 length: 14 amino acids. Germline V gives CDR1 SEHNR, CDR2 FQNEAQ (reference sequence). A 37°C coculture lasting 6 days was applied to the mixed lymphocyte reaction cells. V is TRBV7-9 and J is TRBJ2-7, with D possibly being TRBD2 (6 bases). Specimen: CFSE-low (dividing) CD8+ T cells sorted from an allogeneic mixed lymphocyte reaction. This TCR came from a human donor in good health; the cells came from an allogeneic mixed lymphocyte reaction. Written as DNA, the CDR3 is TGTGCCAGCAGTTACGTCGGGGGAGCCTACGAGCAGTACTTC. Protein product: CASSYVGGAYEQYF.